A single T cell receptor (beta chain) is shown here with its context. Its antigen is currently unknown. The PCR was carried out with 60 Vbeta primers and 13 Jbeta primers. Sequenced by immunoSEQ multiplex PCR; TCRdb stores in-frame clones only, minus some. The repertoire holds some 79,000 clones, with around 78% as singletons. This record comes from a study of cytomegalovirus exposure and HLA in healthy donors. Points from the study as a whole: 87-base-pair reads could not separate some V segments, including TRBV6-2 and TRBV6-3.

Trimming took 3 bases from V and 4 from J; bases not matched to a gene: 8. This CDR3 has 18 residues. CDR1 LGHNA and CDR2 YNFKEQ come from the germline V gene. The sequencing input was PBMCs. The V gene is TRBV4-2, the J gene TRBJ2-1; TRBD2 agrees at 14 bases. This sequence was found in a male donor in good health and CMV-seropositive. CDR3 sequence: CASSQTPGLAGAYNEQFF. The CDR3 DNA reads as TGTGCCAGCAGCCAGACCCCGGGACTAGCGGGGGCATACAATGAGCAGTTCTTC.